This TCR beta chain came from a study of early T cells in non-severe SARS-CoV-2 infection. This clonotype appeared a few times. TCRdb passed the 5' RACE reads through MiXCR, listing each CDR3 protein once. This table has about 46,000 distinct CDR3 sequences, over 5% appearing once. This CDR3 has 15 residues. The V gene's germline CDR1 is LNHDA and CDR2 SQIVND (reference sequence). V shed 6 bases, J shed 9 bases, and the junction held 7 bases outside the gene matches. The TCR sequence derives from an adult who was a healthcare worker with PCR-confirmed SARS-CoV-2 infection or an uninfected control (not recorded which). Sequenced material: whole blood, taken at baseline. The J gene is TRBJ2-1, the V gene TRBV19, with TRBD2 identical over 14 bases. The DNA of the CDR3 is TGTGCCAGTAGATCCGGGACTAGCGGGAGTCCTGAGCAGTTCTTC. Amino acids: CASRSGTSGSPEQFF.